This TCR beta chain stems from a study of T cell repertoires in cytomegalovirus infection. About the research overall: Public TCR beta signatures marked donors with CMV infection and the matching HLA.

Trimming shortened V by 2 bases and J by 3 bases, and 13 bases separated the two germline ends. CDR3 length: 16 amino acids. Germline V lookup: CDR1 SGHVS, CDR2 FNYEAQ. At least ten counts were recorded for this clonotype. The antigen is unknown. Study-level results: It was HLA-C-restricted CMV-specific TCR beta clonotypes that dominated the response ex vivo. CMV carriers with the relevant HLA were identified by cumulative public TCR beta family frequency.

One entry per CDR3 protein, called by TCRdb with MiXCR from the reads. Among some 440,000 distinct CDR3 sequences, approximately 31% were seen once, and the ten largest hold roughly 15%. Source material: PBMCs. This sequence was found in a human donor in good health (CMV status not recorded). Some clones in this sample may be carry-over from other donors' samples. The rearrangement uses TRBV7-6 and TRBJ1-4, with unresolved D. CDR3 DNA sequence: TGTGCCAGCAGCTTATTCCCGAGCATGGCTAATGAAAAACTGTTTTTT. This translates into CASSLFPSMANEKLFF.